The 30 T cell receptor beta chains presented below share a single source sample, sequenced in a study of blood T cell repertoires in COVID-19 (TCRdb year 2020). The library was built by means of the immunoSEQ multiplex PCR assay. TCRdb provides this immuneACCESS table in a form limited to in-frame rearrangements. Some clones are lacking; in checked studies, under half of them reflect an unresolved V gene, and why the rest are absent is not known. In all, the sample holds more than 150,000 clones, and roughly 82% of those were seen once. Of the sample, approximately 11% falls within the top ten clones. Sequencing input: PBMCs or T cells enriched from blood (not recorded which). These receptors were obtained from a middle-aged man who had recovered from COVID-19.

The chain couples TRBV2 to TRBJ1-2, with 9 bases matching TRBD1. The CDR3 extends over 15 amino acids. V dropped 6 bases and J dropped 1; count of bases not matched to a gene: 6. In germline, CDR1 is SNHLY, CDR2 FYNNEI. Written as DNA, the CDR3 is TGTGCCAGCAGACTACAGGGGGCGCTTAACTATGGCTACACCTTC. Translated: CASRLQGALNYGYTF.

This clone has only one observation. The rearrangement links TRBV29-1 to TRBJ1-2, with a tentative D call TRBD1 (6 bases). CDR1 is SQVTM, CDR2 ANQGSEA, per germline. Trimming removed 2 bases from V and 8 bases from J, with 12 bases in between. This CDR3 region has 12 residues. The chain's CDR3 is CSVETGLGGYTF. As DNA, the CDR3 is TGCAGCGTTGAAACAGGGTTAGGAGGCTACACCTTC.

This chain connects TRBV6-4 to TRBJ2-3; no reliable D call. This CDR3 has 15 residues. The germline V gene encodes CDR1 MRHNA and CDR2 SNTAGT. The V gene lost 0 bases and the J gene lost 2 bases, with 9 bases spanning the gap. The CDR3 DNA reads TGTGCCAGCAGTGACTCTAACAGAGCCACAGATACGCAGTATTTT. It translates to CASSDSNRATDTQYF.

This clone occurred a few times. The chain carries TRBV10-3 and TRBJ2-7; 10 bases are shared with TRBD1. Trimming took 11 bases from V and 2 from J; bases not matched to a gene: 9. Germline lookup yields CDR1 ENHRY and CDR2 SYGVKD. CDR3 size: 14 residues. In DNA, the CDR3 is TGTGCCCTCTCCCCGGGACAGGGGACCTACGAGCAGTACTTC. Translating it yields CALSPGQGTYEQYF.

The chain has TRBV5-1 and TRBJ2-3, with 14 bases matching TRBD2. Germline V CDR1 and CDR2: SGHRS, YFSETQ. Trimming removed 0 bases from V and 2 bases from J; junction bases left unmatched: 8. The CDR3 is 19 amino acids. The CDR3 DNA follows: TGCGCCAGCAGCTTGGCCCCTACGACTAGCGGGGGGGTCACAGATACGCAGTATTTT. It specifies CASSLAPTTSGGVTDTQYF.

As regards this clone: The junction shows a germline mismatch at one end, possibly a read error. The chain employs TRBV4-2 and TRBJ1-2; TRBD1 aligns across 7 bases. The CDR3 has 15 residues. In germline, CDR1 is LGHNA, CDR2 YNFKEQ. CDR3 protein: CASSQIQGGAEDSKF. DNA of the CDR3: TGTGCCAGCAGCCAAATTCAGGGGGGCGCCGAGGATTCTAAATTC.

This chain connects TRBV2 to TRBJ2-7, with a tentative D call TRBD2 (5 bases). Germline-derived CDR1 and CDR2 are SNHLY and FYNNEI. Trimming took off 1 base at V and 5 bases at J, with 12 bases between the two ends. The CDR3 is 14 amino acids. CDR3 sequence (DNA): TGTGCCAGCAGTGAAGTGGTCGAGGGCCACGAGCAGTACTTC. As protein: CASSEVVEGHEQYF.

The chain has TRBV6-5 and TRBJ2-2; weak D call: TRBD2 (5 bases). The germline CDR1 and CDR2 sequences are MNHEY and SVGAGI. The V end lost 7 bases, the J end lost 2 bases, and 11 bases lay between the germline ends. This CDR3 spans 14 amino acids. This chain's CDR3 is CASTAAVNTGELFF. The CDR3 DNA is TGTGCCAGCACCGCAGCGGTAAACACCGGGGAGCTGTTTTTT.

This sequence joins TRBV2 and TRBJ1-1; tentative D call: TRBD1 (6 bases). The length of the CDR3 is 12 residues. Trimming cost V 3 bases and J 11 bases, with 13 bases left between them. Germline CDR1 and CDR2: SNHLY and FYNNEI. The CDR3 is CASSDRGFSAFF. Written as DNA, the CDR3 is TGTGCCAGCAGTGACAGGGGTTTTTCGGCTTTCTTT.

The V call is TRBV2, the J call TRBJ2-2; the D gene is possibly TRBD2 (5 bases). V shed 4 bases and J shed 13 bases, with 13 bases lying between them. Germline V CDR1 and CDR2: SNHLY, FYNNEI. The CDR3 spans 12 residues. DNA for the CDR3: TGTGCCAGCAGTGTTGAGAGGACTCCGCTGTTTTTT. Protein: CASSVERTPLFF.

The chain couples TRBV25-1 to TRBJ1-2, with D unclear. This CDR3 spans 10 amino acids. Germline-derived CDR1 and CDR2 are MGHDK and SYGVNS. The V and J ends lost 8 bases and 2 bases respectively, with 3 bases between them. The CDR3 DNA sequence: TGTGCCAGCGAGAACTATGGCTACACCTTC. Translation: CASENYGYTF.

Note on this clone: Other DNA sequences in the same sample also yield this CDR3. The chain links TRBV5-4 to TRBJ2-2, with TRBD1 matching 11 bases. The germline V gene has CDR1 SGHNT and CDR2 YYREEE (reference sequence). Trimming removed 4 bases from V and 5 bases from J; junction bases left unmatched: 4. The CDR3 extends over 15 amino acids. CDR3 coding DNA: TGTGCCAGCAGCCCCGGACAGGGGGCGACCGGGGAGCTGTTTTTT. Amino acids: CASSPGQGATGELFF.

The rearrangement joins TRBV2 to TRBJ2-6; TRBD1 is a possible D gene (5 bases). Germline V CDR1 and CDR2: SNHLY, FYNNEI. This CDR3 contains 16 residues. The V gene lost 4 bases and the J gene lost 2 bases, with 12 bases spanning the gap. In nucleotides, the CDR3 is TGTGCCAGCAGTGGACTTGGGGCCCCTGGGGCCAACGTCCTGACTTTC. It translates to CASSGLGAPGANVLTF.

The chain combines TRBV28 with TRBJ1-2; D may be TRBD1 (5 bases). V was shortened by 3 bases and J by 4 bases, with 15 bases between the two germline ends. Germline V lookup: CDR1 MDHEN, CDR2 SYDVKM. CDR3 length: 15 residues. CDR3 loop: CASSFGGVDSYGYTF. CDR3 sequence (DNA): TGTGCCAGCAGTTTTGGAGGGGTTGATTCCTATGGCTACACCTTC.

The chain has TRBV28 and TRBJ1-5; 7 bases are shared with TRBD1. J was trimmed by 3 bases and V by 3 bases; bases with no gene match: 14. Germline V gene lookup returns CDR1 MDHEN and CDR2 SYDVKM. The CDR3 is made up of 18 amino acids. The CDR3 sequence: CASSFIRGAGQINQPQHF. Here the CDR3 DNA reads TGTGCCAGCAGTTTTATTCGTGGTGCGGGACAGATCAATCAGCCCCAGCATTTT.

This clone was counted a single time. This chain uses TRBV7-3 with TRBJ2-1, with 9 bases aligning to TRBD1. The CDR3 is 17 amino acids. Germline V gene data show CDR1 as SGHTA and CDR2 as FQGTGA. The V and J ends lost 5 bases and 8 bases, in that order; junction bases with no gene match: 16. The CDR3 reads CASSRTGTGRGLDEQFF. For the CDR3, the DNA is TGTGCCAGCAGCCGAACCGGGACAGGGCGAGGGTTAGATGAGCAGTTCTTC.

This chain uses TRBV6-5 with TRBJ1-6; TRBD1 aligns across 10 bases. The germline gives CDR1 MNHEY, CDR2 SVGAGI. This CDR3 region has 16 residues. Trimming cost V 4 bases and J 5 bases; bases outside gene matches: 5. The CDR3 DNA reads TGTGCCAGCAGTTTACTGGGACAGGGGAATAATTCACCCCTCCACTTT. It specifies CASSLLGQGNNSPLHF.

V usage is TRBV7-6 and J usage is TRBJ2-5; 14 nucleotides align to TRBD2. CDR3 length: 17 residues. With V trimmed by 1 base and J by 8 bases, 9 bases remained unmatched. Germline loops: CDR1 SGHVS, CDR2 FNYEAQ. CDR3 nucleotides: TGTGCCAGCAGCTTAGGTTCTTCCGGACTAGCGGGGGGCACCCAGTACTTC. Translation: CASSLGSSGLAGGTQYF.

V is TRBV5-1 and J is TRBJ2-7, with 8 bases fitting TRBD1. Germline-derived CDR1 and CDR2 are SGHRS and YFSETQ. After removal of 3 bases from V and 7 bases from J, the junction contained 12 bases not matched to a gene. The CDR3 extends over 15 amino acids. As DNA, the CDR3 is TGCGCCAGCAGCTCAACCTCCCGACAGGGGTTTGAGCAGTACTTC. Translated: CASSSTSRQGFEQYF.

The genes are TRBV4-1 and TRBJ1-5, with 8 bases aligning to TRBD1. Trimming took 5 bases from V and 0 from J; bases not matched to a gene: 6. This CDR3 has 16 residues. Germline CDR1 and CDR2: MGHRA and YSYEKL. Here the CDR3 reads CASSSQGAGSNQPQHF. The DNA of the CDR3 is TGCGCCAGCAGCTCCCAGGGGGCAGGTAGCAATCAGCCCCAGCATTTT.

A single count supports this clone. This chain joins TRBV28 and TRBJ2-1; D unresolved. The V gene's germline CDR1 is MDHEN and CDR2 SYDVKM. This CDR3 is 11 amino acids long. The germline V and J ends were trimmed by 5 bases and 7 bases, with 6 bases remaining between them. The CDR3 region is CASSVANEQFF. The CDR3 nucleotides are TGTGCCAGCAGTGTAGCTAATGAGCAGTTCTTC.

This clone was detected only a few times. V and J are TRBV6-5 and TRBJ1-1; 9 nucleotides agree with TRBD1. V shed 10 bases, J shed 10 bases, and the junction held 10 bases outside the gene matches. The CDR3 runs to 12 residues. The germline CDR1 and CDR2 sequences are MNHEY and SVGAGI. In DNA, the CDR3 is TGTGCCACCCGGACAGGGGCCGGGAGAGCTTTCTTT. Translating it yields CATRTGAGRAFF.

This chain links TRBV5-1 with TRBJ2-7, with D perhaps TRBD2 (6 bases). Germline lookup yields CDR1 SGHRS and CDR2 YFSETQ. Trimming cost V 0 bases and J 2 bases, with 9 bases left between them. The CDR3 spans 14 residues. CDR3 protein: CASSLVGGPYEQYF. Here the CDR3 DNA reads TGCGCCAGCAGCTTGGTCGGGGGTCCCTACGAGCAGTACTTC.

CDR3 amino acids: CASSERGSGANVLTF. The CDR3 DNA is TGTGCCAGCTCTGAAAGGGGCTCTGGGGCCAACGTCCTGACTTTC. This chain joins TRBV6-5 and TRBJ2-6; the D gene is possibly TRBD1 (5 bases). Per germline, CDR1 MNHEY and CDR2 SVGAGI. Trimming removed 8 bases at V and 0 bases at J, with 11 bases between. The CDR3 contains 15 residues.

The chain combines TRBV19 with TRBJ2-3, with 7 bases that match TRBD2. Germline CDR1 LNHDA, CDR2 SQIVND (reference sequence). V lost 3 bases, J lost 1 base, and 7 bases stayed unmatched. CDR3 size: 16 residues. The CDR3: CASSMLGGSGTDTQYF. Here the CDR3 DNA reads TGTGCCAGTAGTATGTTGGGGGGGAGTGGCACAGATACGCAGTATTTT.

This clone was observed once. The genes are TRBV3-1 (or the pseudogene TRBV3-2) and TRBJ2-3, with D unclear. The V and J ends lost 4 bases and 3 bases respectively, with 11 bases between them. Germline V gene lookup returns CDR1 LGHDT and CDR2 YNNKEL (reference sequence). The CDR3 consists of 14 residues. The CDR3 region has the DNA TGTGCCAGCAGCCCCTGGAGTTCTACAGATACGCAGTATTTT. Translating gives CASSPWSSTDTQYF.

This chain uses TRBV2 with TRBJ1-6; 9 bases align to TRBD1. The junction had 7 bases not matched to a gene; V was cut back by 9 bases and J by 4 bases. The CDR3 totals 15 residues. Germline V gene data show CDR1 as SNHLY and CDR2 as FYNNEI. Here the CDR3 reads CARTGTGSYNSPLHF. CDR3 nucleotide sequence: TGTGCCAGGACCGGGACAGGGTCATATAATTCACCCCTCCACTTT. The full variable domain, in which reference TRBV2 and TRBJ1-6 provide the parts outside the CDR3, is EPEVTQTPSHQVTQMGQEVILRCVPISNHLYFYWYRQILGQKVEFLVSFYNNEISEKSEIFDDQFSVERPDGSNFTLKIRSTKLEDSAMYFCARTGTGSYNSPLHFGNGTRLTVT.

The chain carries TRBV30 and TRBJ1-4; tentative D call: TRBD1 (5 bases). This CDR3 has 13 amino acids. The ends were cut back, 0 bases at V and 14 bases at J, with 16 bases in the middle. Germline V gene sequence: CDR1 GTSNPN, CDR2 SVGIG (reference sequence). The CDR3 bases are TGTGCCTGGAGTGTAATAGGGGCCCCAGGGCTGTTTTTT. Protein product: CAWSVIGAPGLFF.

This clone was detected once. This CDR3 reads CASSSTGGGGEKLFF. Written as DNA, the CDR3 is TGTGCCAGCAGCTCCACAGGGGGCGGCGGTGAAAAACTGTTTTTT. V and J are TRBV7-9 and TRBJ1-4, with 9 bases fitting TRBD1. V shed 4 bases, J shed 7 bases, and the junction held 7 bases outside the gene matches. This CDR3 has 15 amino acids. Germline V gives CDR1 SEHNR, CDR2 FQNEAQ (reference sequence).

The chain combines TRBV18 with TRBJ2-6, with a tentative D call TRBD1 (6 bases). This CDR3 is 16 amino acids long. CDR1 and CDR2 from the germline V gene are KGHSH and LQKENI. V was shortened by 2 bases and J by 2 bases, with 10 bases between the two germline ends. The chain's CDR3 is CASSPVGGAGANVLTF. In DNA, the CDR3 is TGTGCCAGCTCACCAGTAGGGGGAGCTGGGGCCAACGTCCTGACTTTC.